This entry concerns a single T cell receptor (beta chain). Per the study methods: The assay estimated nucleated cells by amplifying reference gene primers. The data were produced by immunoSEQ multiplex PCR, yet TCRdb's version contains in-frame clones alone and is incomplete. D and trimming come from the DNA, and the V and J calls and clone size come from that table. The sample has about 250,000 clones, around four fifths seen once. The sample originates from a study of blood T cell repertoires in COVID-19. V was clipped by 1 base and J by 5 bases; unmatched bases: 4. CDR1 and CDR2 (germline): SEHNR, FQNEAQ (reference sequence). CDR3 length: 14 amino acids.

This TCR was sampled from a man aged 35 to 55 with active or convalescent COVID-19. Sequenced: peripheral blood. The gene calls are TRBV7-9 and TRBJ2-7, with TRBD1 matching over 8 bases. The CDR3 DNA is TGTGCCAGCAGCTTAGAGACAGGGGCCGACGAGCAGTACTTC. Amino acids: CASSLETGADEQYF.